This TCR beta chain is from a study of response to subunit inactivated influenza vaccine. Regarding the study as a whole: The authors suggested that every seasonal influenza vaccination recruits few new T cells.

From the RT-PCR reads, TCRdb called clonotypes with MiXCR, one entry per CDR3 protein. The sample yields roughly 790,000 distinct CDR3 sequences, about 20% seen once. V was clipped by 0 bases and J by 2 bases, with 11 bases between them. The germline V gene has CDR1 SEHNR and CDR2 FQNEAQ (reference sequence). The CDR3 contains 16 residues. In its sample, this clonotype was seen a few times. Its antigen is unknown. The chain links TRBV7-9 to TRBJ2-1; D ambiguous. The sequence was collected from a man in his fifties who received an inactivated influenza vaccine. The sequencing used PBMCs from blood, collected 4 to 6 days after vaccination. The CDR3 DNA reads TGTGCCAGCAGCTTAGCTATGGGCTGGGCCTACAATGAGCAGTTCTTC. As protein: CASSLAMGWAYNEQFF.